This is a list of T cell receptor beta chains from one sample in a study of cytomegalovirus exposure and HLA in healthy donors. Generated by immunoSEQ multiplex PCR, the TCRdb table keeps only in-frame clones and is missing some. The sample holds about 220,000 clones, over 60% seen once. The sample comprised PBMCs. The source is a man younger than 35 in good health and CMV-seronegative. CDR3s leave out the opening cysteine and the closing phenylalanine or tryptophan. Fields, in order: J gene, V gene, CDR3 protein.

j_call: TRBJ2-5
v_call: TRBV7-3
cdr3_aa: ASSVTPGETQY

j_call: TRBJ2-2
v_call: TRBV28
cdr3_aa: ASSLASSNTGELF

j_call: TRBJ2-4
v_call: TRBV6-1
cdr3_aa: ASSTQGSKNIQY

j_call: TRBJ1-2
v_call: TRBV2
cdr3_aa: ASSTRTGPDGYT

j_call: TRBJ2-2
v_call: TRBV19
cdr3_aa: ASAIRSGTGELF

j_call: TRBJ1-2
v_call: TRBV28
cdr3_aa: ASSSTGVGGYT

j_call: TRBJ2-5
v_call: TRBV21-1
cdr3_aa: ASSKSGDRPYQETQY

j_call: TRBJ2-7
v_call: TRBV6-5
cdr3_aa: ASTGSSYEQY

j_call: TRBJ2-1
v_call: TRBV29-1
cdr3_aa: SVVRGNPEQF

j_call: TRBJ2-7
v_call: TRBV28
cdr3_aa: ASSWGPAAYEQY

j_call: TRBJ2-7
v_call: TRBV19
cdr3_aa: ASSKERESKYEQY

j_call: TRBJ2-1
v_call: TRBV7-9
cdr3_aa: ASTGGQGKQF

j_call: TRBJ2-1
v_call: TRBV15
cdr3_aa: ATSTAERAGYEQF